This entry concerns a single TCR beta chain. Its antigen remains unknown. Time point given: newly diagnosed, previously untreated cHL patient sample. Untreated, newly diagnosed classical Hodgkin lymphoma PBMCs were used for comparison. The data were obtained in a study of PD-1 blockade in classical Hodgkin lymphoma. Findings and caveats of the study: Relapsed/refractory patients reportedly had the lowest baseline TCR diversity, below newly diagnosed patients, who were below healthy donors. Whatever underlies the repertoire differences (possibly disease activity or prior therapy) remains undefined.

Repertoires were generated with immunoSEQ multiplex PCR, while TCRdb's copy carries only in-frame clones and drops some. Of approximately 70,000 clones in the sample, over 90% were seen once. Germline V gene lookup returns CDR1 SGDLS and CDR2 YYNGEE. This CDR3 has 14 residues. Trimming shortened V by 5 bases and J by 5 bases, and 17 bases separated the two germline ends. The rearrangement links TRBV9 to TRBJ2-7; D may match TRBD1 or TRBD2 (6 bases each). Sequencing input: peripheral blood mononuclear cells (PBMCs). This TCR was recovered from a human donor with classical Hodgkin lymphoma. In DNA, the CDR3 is TGTGCCAGCAGTTTATTCGGGGGCCTCCACGAGCAGTACTTC. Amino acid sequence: CASSLFGGLHEQYF.